The rows below give T cell receptor beta chains drawn from one sample of a study of somatic mutations in cytotoxic T cells in rheumatoid arthritis. Profiled with immunoSEQ multiplex PCR; TCRdb holds only in-frame clones, not every one. The table has about 20,000 clones, roughly 84% seen once; the top ten hold 18%. The specimen sequenced was CD8+ T cells sorted from blood. These receptors originate from a woman between 45 and 60 years old in good health. Both conserved end residues are part of each CDR3. D genes are given only for firm matches. A row's size may be missing; if present it is once, few, many or a size class.

size,D,V,J,CDR3,DNA
few,NA,TRBV7-9,TRBJ2-1,CASSLENEQFF,TGTGCCAGCAGCTTAGAAAATGAGCAGTTCTTC
NA,NA,TRBV19,TRBJ2-3,CATTLGGVGTDTQYF,TGTGCCACCACCTTAGGAGGGGTGGGCACAGATACGCAGTATTTT
NA,TRBD1,TRBV25-1,TRBJ1-2,CASSEPSAAGTEYGYTF,TGTGCCAGCAGTGAACCTTCCGCAGCCGGGACAGAATATGGCTACACCTTC
once,NA,TRBV7-6,TRBJ1-1,CASSLGEGRSEAFF,TGTGCCAGCAGCTTAGGGGAGGGGAGGTCTGAAGCTTTCTTT
NA,TRBD2,TRBV5-4,TRBJ2-1,CASSPAASGGDEQFF,TGTGCCAGCAGCCCGGCGGCTAGCGGGGGCGATGAGCAGTTCTTC
NA,NA,TRBV9,TRBJ2-1,CASSGGGGALGNEQFF,TGTGCCAGCAGCGGGGGAGGGGGCGCGTTGGGTAATGAGCAGTTCTTC
NA,NA,TRBV9,TRBJ2-7,CASSVGGQGSYEQYF,TGTGCCAGCAGCGTAGGGGGTCAGGGCTCCTACGAGCAGTACTTC
NA,NA,TRBV5-5,TRBJ2-7,CASSLDPVTYEQYF,TGTGCCAGCAGCTTGGACCCGGTGACCTACGAGCAGTACTTC
NA,TRBD1,TRBV7-6,TRBJ1-1,CASSLRTGAANTEAFF,TGTGCCAGCAGCTTGAGGACAGGGGCCGCAAACACTGAAGCTTTCTTT
NA,NA,TRBV21-1,TRBJ1-5,CASSTPRGGGNQPQHF,TGTGCCAGCAGTACCCCCCGCGGTGGGGGCAATCAGCCCCAGCATTTT
NA,NA,TRBV19,TRBJ2-3,CASTLVPGTTDTQYF,TGTGCCAGTACTCTCGTGCCAGGGACCACAGATACGCAGTATTTT
NA,NA,TRBV29-1,TRBJ2-7,CSVEVGVFGAGEQYF,TGCAGCGTTGAAGTGGGGGTGTTCGGGGCGGGCGAGCAGTACTTC
NA,NA,TRBV27,TRBJ1-2,CASSLLGANSYGYTF,TGTGCCAGCAGTTTATTAGGGGCGAACTCATATGGCTACACCTTC
NA,NA,TRBV7-9,TRBJ1-5,CASSSYSSNQPQHF,TGTGCCAGCAGCTCCTACTCTAGCAATCAGCCCCAGCATTTT
once,NA,TRBV27,TRBJ1-1,CASSLYRSGVDTEAFF,TGTGCCAGCAGTTTATACCGTTCGGGTGTGGACACTGAAGCTTTCTTT
once,NA,TRBV7-2,TRBJ2-7,CASSLAGLALDEQYF,TGTGCCAGCAGCTTAGCAGGGTTGGCTCTCGACGAGCAGTACTTC
once,TRBD1,TRBV5-1,TRBJ1-2,CASSPRPGQGNYGYTF,TGCGCCAGCAGCCCCCGTCCGGGACAGGGGAACTATGGCTACACCTTC
NA,NA,TRBV5-1,TRBJ1-2,CASSLAARDGYTF,TGCGCCAGCAGCTTGGCAGCCAGGGATGGCTACACCTTC
once,NA,TRBV15,TRBJ1-3,CATSLTSEGRGNTIYF,TGTGCCACCAGCCTAACATCGGAGGGCCGGGGAAACACCATATATTTT
NA,TRBD1,TRBV5-4,TRBJ2-3,CASSDRGGDTQYF,TGTGCCAGCTCGGACAGGGGCGGCGATACGCAGTATTTT
NA,NA,TRBV20-1,TRBJ2-5,CSARGTLEEYF,TGCAGTGCTAGAGGCACCTTGGAGGAGTACTTC
few,NA,TRBV4-1,TRBJ1-1,CASSQAPLPTPSEAFF,TGCGCCAGCAGCCAAGCACCCTTACCCACACCCTCTGAAGCTTTCTTT
NA,NA,TRBV7-6,TRBJ2-5,CASSLWASQETQYF,TGTGCCAGCAGCTTATGGGCGTCACAAGAGACCCAGTACTTC
NA,NA,TRBV27,TRBJ2-3,CASSSQLVMAASSADTQYF,TGTGCCAGCAGTTCACAACTTGTAATGGCGGCCTCAAGCGCAGATACGCAGTATTTT
NA,TRBD1,TRBV4-3,TRBJ1-4,CASSKGTGVGEKLFF,TGCGCCAGCAGCAAAGGGACAGGGGTGGGTGAAAAACTGTTTTTT
NA,NA,TRBV4-3,TRBJ2-2,CASSPLGGELFF,TGCGCCAGCAGCCCCCTGGGGGGGGAGCTGTTTTTT
NA,NA,TRBV29-1,TRBJ1-2,CSVASGVGYTF,TGCAGCGTCGCTTCAGGGGTTGGCTACACCTTC
NA,TRBD1,TRBV25-1,TRBJ1-2,CASSEYLGIGTGVDGYTF,TGTGCCAGCAGTGAATATTTAGGCATCGGGACAGGGGTAGATGGCTACACCTTC
NA,NA,TRBV6-4,TRBJ2-1,CASSDSPGTGNEQFF,TGTGCCAGCAGTGACTCCCCGGGGACGGGGAATGAGCAGTTCTTC
NA,NA,TRBV7-2,TRBJ1-2,CASSFTPSRDGYTF,TGTGCCAGCAGCTTTACGCCCTCGAGGGATGGCTACACCTTC
NA,TRBD1,TRBV7-9,TRBJ1-5,CASSLMWDKDRTNQPQHF,TGTGCCAGCAGCCTTATGTGGGATAAGGACAGGACAAATCAGCCCCAGCATTTT
once,NA,TRBV7-2,TRBJ2-3,CASSLRARHLVPQYF,TGTGCCAGCAGCTTACGAGCGCGCCATTTAGTGCCGCAGTATTTT
once,NA,TRBV4-3,TRBJ1-2,CASSQEKRGYYGYTF,TGCGCCAGCAGCCAAGAAAAGAGGGGGTACTATGGCTACACCTTC
NA,NA,TRBV4-2,TRBJ1-2,CASSLWGDRKRDYGYTF,TGTGCCAGCAGCCTTTGGGGTGACAGGAAAAGGGACTATGGCTACACCTTC
NA,NA,TRBV7-2,TRBJ2-2,CASSPLRAGGELFF,TGTGCCAGCAGCCCCCTGCGGGCCGGCGGGGAGCTGTTTTTT
NA,TRBD1,TRBV13,TRBJ2-5,CASSPTGGLQETQYF,TGTGCCAGCAGCCCGACAGGGGGCTTACAAGAGACCCAGTACTTC
NA,TRBD2,TRBV19,TRBJ2-5,CASSIGSLAGEKTQYF,TGTGCCAGTAGTATAGGGTCCCTAGCGGGGGAAAAGACCCAGTACTTC
NA,NA,TRBV13,TRBJ1-2,CASSAGRSNNYGYTF,TGTGCCAGCAGCGCAGGACGGTCTAATAACTATGGCTACACCTTC
few,NA,TRBV6-8,TRBJ1-6,CASTDFSSYNSPLHF,TGTGCCAGCACTGACTTCAGCTCCTATAATTCACCCCTCCACTTT
NA,TRBD2,TRBV6-4,TRBJ2-1,CASSGTSGGPNEQFF,TGTGCCAGCAGTGGGACTAGCGGGGGCCCGAATGAGCAGTTCTTC
NA,TRBD2,TRBV4-1,TRBJ2-3,CASSHIAGGGSDTQYF,TGCGCCAGCAGCCACATAGCGGGAGGGGGATCAGATACGCAGTATTTT
NA,TRBD1,TRBV28,TRBJ2-1,CASSLATGTGYNEQFF,TGTGCCAGCAGTCTCGCTACCGGGACAGGGTACAATGAGCAGTTCTTC
few,NA,TRBV6-4,TRBJ2-3,CASSEQGGSTDTQYF,TGTGCCAGCAGTGAACAGGGAGGGAGCACAGATACGCAGTATTTT
NA,NA,TRBV4-1,TRBJ2-6,CASSQEMAAGANVLTF,TGCGCCAGCAGCCAAGAGATGGCAGCTGGGGCCAACGTCCTGACTTTC
once,NA,TRBV18,TRBJ2-3,CASSPISGKSADTQYF,TGTGCCAGCTCACCAATTTCCGGGAAGTCGGCAGATACGCAGTATTTT
NA,NA,TRBV2,TRBJ1-1,CASSPKGVAEAFF,TGTGCCAGCAGTCCGAAGGGGGTAGCTGAAGCTTTCTTT
NA,TRBD1,TRBV5-4,TRBJ2-1,CASSSPGQADNEQFF,TGTGCCAGCAGCTCTCCGGGACAGGCAGACAATGAGCAGTTCTTC
NA,NA,TRBV7-9,TRBJ1-1,CASSWTSEAFF,TGTGCCAGCAGCTGGACGTCGGAAGCTTTCTTT
NA,NA,TRBV5-1,TRBJ2-1,CASSLADSFHEQFF,TGCGCCAGCAGCTTGGCCGACTCTTTCCATGAGCAGTTCTTC
few,NA,TRBV28,TRBJ1-5,CATGTGVGPQHF,TGTGCCACCGGGACCGGAGTAGGGCCCCAGCATTTT
NA,NA,TRBV5-6,TRBJ2-7,CASSSSGPYYEQYF,TGTGCCAGCAGCTCGTCGGGACCATACTACGAGCAGTACTTC
NA,NA,TRBV5-4,TRBJ1-2,CASSLGFRFTEGYTF,TGTGCCAGCAGCTTGGGTTTCCGGTTCACGGAGGGCTACACCTTC
NA,NA,TRBV7-9,TRBJ1-1,CASRPTGTRFHWDTEAFF,TGTGCCAGCAGGCCAACAGGGACTAGGTTCCATTGGGACACTGAAGCTTTCTTT
NA,TRBD1,TRBV15,TRBJ1-2,CATSPRQGNYGYTF,TGTGCCACCAGCCCCCGACAGGGTAACTATGGCTACACCTTC
NA,NA,TRBV6-1,TRBJ2-2,CASTRPPGELFF,TGTGCCAGCACTCGCCCTCCCGGGGAGCTGTTTTTT
NA,NA,TRBV7-9,TRBJ2-5,CASSLAIGLQETQYF,TGTGCCAGCAGCTTAGCTATCGGACTTCAAGAGACCCAGTACTTC
NA,NA,TRBV9,TRBJ1-5,CASSVGGDSNQPQHF,TGTGCCAGCAGCGTAGGTGGTGACAGCAATCAGCCCCAGCATTTT
NA,NA,TRBV6-5,TRBJ1-2,CASSYLSGYYGYTF,TGTGCCAGCAGTTACCTTTCGGGGTACTATGGCTACACCTTC
NA,TRBD2,TRBV4-3,TRBJ2-1,CASSQDYSGGAGEQFF,TGCGCCAGCAGCCAAGATTACAGCGGGGGGGCCGGTGAGCAGTTCTTC